Here is one T cell receptor beta chain with its context. The clone's antigen remains unknown. No much larger clone is present one base from it, and per-base qualities are unavailable. V and J are truncated by 8 bases and 5 bases respectively, leaving an intervening sequence of 20 bases. The CDR3 contains 15 residues, cysteine and phenylalanine counted. CDR3 DNA is the only sequence kept; it has 45 bases, read in frame from the first base. Looking up the germline V gene yields CDR1 SGHTA and CDR2 FQGTGA. The donors were healthy, HIV-negative adults with no recently reported acute infections or vaccinations. Only Caucasian adults living in Nashville, Tennessee, USA were represented among the donors. CD4+ T cells were enriched by magnetic negative selection, after which naive cells were positively selected on CD45RA and the negative fraction was taken as the memory subset. Blood was collected by leukapheresis, and PBMCs were isolated by Ficoll-Histopaque density gradient centrifugation and then cryopreserved in liquid nitrogen vapor phase. Analytical flow cytometry was used to check the purity and quantity of every magnetically sorted T cell population. Genomic DNA was isolated from each sorted fraction and quantified by UV absorbance on a Nanodrop 2000c.

TCR CDR3 regions were amplified from genomic DNA by multiplex PCR using the deep immunoSEQ assay. Extracted genomic DNA from each cell subset was distributed evenly across all wells of several immunoSEQ 96-well plates, and each plate was treated as a replicate. Each replicate PCR for sorted subsets received about 210 ng genomic DNA, equal to roughly 30,000 T cell genomes. The purified libraries were quantified using a Qubit 3.0 fluorometer, sized with a Bioanalyzer 2100, and then quantified again using the KAPA Library Quantification kit. A separate single-read 150-cycle Illumina NextSeq 550 flow cell was used to sequence each immunoSEQ 96-well plate. On the authors' methods: The immunoSEQ output contained only junctional sequences without quality scores, so filtering could not match that applied to full-length reads. Sequences were annotated with PyIR, a Python wrapper for IgBLAST v1.9, and V/J genes and CDR3 were assigned using IMGT germline references. Reads were removed for weak V/J assignments (E-value above 1e-6), missing CDR3, stop codons, out-of-frame junctions, or ambiguous translated residues. V3J clonotypes were defined as sequences sharing an identical inferred V gene, J gene, and CDR3 amino acid sequence. To compute the percentage overlap between repertoires, the number of shared unique clonotypes was divided by the size of the smaller repertoire. Three approaches were used to assess repertoire richness: RTK rarefaction, the Chao1 estimator, and Recon v2.1 estimates of unobserved clonotypes. Generation probabilities for all TCRbeta clonotypes obtained by the gDNA method from a few donors were computed using OLGA. In its TCRdb copy, this immuneACCESS table keeps in-frame sequences only and misses some clones. Where compared with another copy, unresolved V genes explain less than half of these, and the others have no known cause. The V and J calls and the clone size are those of that table, but D and trimming were determined from the DNA. The table for this sample lists around 2.1 million clones; more than 90% of them were counted only once. The ten largest account for roughly 0.13% of the sample.

These data are taken from a study of shared clonotypes between healthy human individuals (dated by TCRdb to the early 2020s). Regarding the study in general: A couple of women and a few men aged 18 to 49 years were included in the cohort. For each donor, CD4 naive and CD4 memory were each given three plates, CD8 naive was given two plates, and CD8 memory was given one plate. To estimate repertoire size and how much clonotype sharing occurs between individuals, the study deeply sequenced the blood TCR repertoires of 4 to 6 healthy adults. To increase sequencing depth and limit assay-specific biases, TCR repertoire library preparation and sequencing were carried out by different laboratories using diverse techniques. Between about 0.94 and 8.9 billion PBMCs per donor were obtained by leukapheresis.

Results and caveats for the whole study, not just this receptor: Higher generation probabilities were observed for clonotypes shared by all four sorted-subset donors than for non-shared clonotypes. Because the study included a small number of donors, the genetic and exposure-history diversity represented was limited. Naive subsets generally had larger estimated clonotype richness than memory subsets did. Sampling was restricted to blood, and TCR repertoires in tissue are likely to differ from TCR repertoires in blood. Rarefaction of sorted-subset datasets indicated incomplete sequencing despite the large sequencing depth. Pairwise subsampling led to the expectation that sequencing depth would affect the degree of clonotype sharing among donors. Sharing across a handful of donors was observed for approximately 5% of naive CD4, over 3% of naive CD8, roughly 2.3% of memory CD4, and roughly 0.4% of memory CD8 clonotypes.

Recombination joined TRBV7-3 with TRBJ2-3; the D element might be TRBD1 or TRBD2, as each aligns at 6 bases. The material sequenced was naive CD4+ T cells sorted from blood. The cell subset or site tag for this specimen amounts to: CD45RA+ positively selected. This receptor was taken from a man between 18 and 29 years old in good health. The bases read TGTGCCAGCGGGATGGGGGGCCTTCCCGAAGATACGCAGTATTTT. It translates to CASGMGGLPEDTQYF. With the rest looked up from the reference TRBV7-3 and TRBJ2-3 genes rather than sequenced, the full variable domain is GAGVSQTPSNKVTEKGKYVELRCDPISGHTALYWYRQSLGQGPEFLIYFQGTGAADDSGLPNDRFFAVRPEGSVSTLKIQRTERGDSAVYLCASGMGGLPEDTQYFGPGTRLTVL.